This T cell receptor beta chain is from a study of T cell responses to AZD1222 COVID-19 vaccine (dated by TCRdb to the early 2020s). For the wider study: AZD1222 recipients whose second dose came at about 4 weeks and those whose second dose came at about 12 weeks were combined into one group, since spike-specific TCR depth and breadth did not differ between the two schedules. A total of approximately 250 trial participants underwent TCR sequencing, of whom around 210 had received two doses of AZD1222 and approximately 25 had received two doses of the MenACWY control vaccine. Trial participants were enrolled into age subgroups of 18-55, 56-69 and 70-plus years, which contained about 160, 30 and 59 TCR-sequenced participants, respectively.

This specimen's time point label, per the study, means: baseline before first vaccination. The vaccinee samples were drawn from two UK trials, COV001 and COV002, one of which was a single-blind randomized controlled phase 2/3 trial testing AZD1222 (ChAdOx1 nCoV-19) in healthy adults. For TCRbeta chain sequencing, PBMC samples from trial participants were taken at day 0 and at day 28 after the second dose. What the study reported, not specific to this receptor: Conclusions about previously exposed vaccinees were limited because only a handful of AZD1222 recipients were SARS-CoV-2 seropositive at baseline. Participants were mostly white British, with more females than males. The authors suggested clonal diversity may have been underestimated. The whole spike protein was spanned by vaccine-associated CD4 TCRs, and dominant responses were seen in regions 160-218 and 743-854. Epitopes outside the regions mutated in the B.1.351 and B.1.1.7 variants were reportedly recognized by nearly half of the unique spike-specific TCRs. In the small 56-69-year group, the increase in depth fell short of significance, most likely because of low power. Spike-specific TCR breadth and depth rose significantly after two AZD1222 doses compared with day 0 and with MenACWY recipients. Because no day 14 peak-response samples were available, the repertoires could be characterized only after the peak T cell response.

The CDR3 regions of human TCRbeta chains were analyzed by immunosequencing. In the paper's pipeline: Repertoire TCRs were checked for matches against a reference library of SARS-CoV-2-specific TCRs that had been generated using the MIRA antigen-specificity platform. Breadth was defined as the fraction of unique TCRs that were SARS-CoV-2-associated, and depth was defined as the fraction of total T cells that were SARS-CoV-2-associated. Using the MIRA data, each spike-specific TCR was mapped to the spike region that the TCR reacts to and placed in a CD4 or CD8 class. Log10-transformed breadth and depth values were compared by one-way ANOVA with Sidak's multiple comparisons tests. TCRdb carries this immuneACCESS record with in-frame sequences only. Its versions omit some clonotypes, under half of them owing to an unresolved V gene in the studies checked, with the rest unexplained. V and J calls and clone size are as listed in that table; D and trimming were resolved from the DNA. The sample table lists 150,000 to 180,000 clones, 90% of them with a count of one. Approximately 17% of the sample lies in the top ten.

Reading from cysteine to phenylalanine, the CDR3 counts 15 amino acids. Only the CDR3 DNA is retained, 45 bases long and in frame from the first base. Trimming takes 3 bases from V and 7 bases from J, and the germline ends sit 18 bases apart. Based on the germline V gene, the CDR1 and CDR2 sequences are KGHSH and LQKENI. In the case of this clone: The clone's antigen remains unknown. No base quality information exists; no much larger clone differs at one position.

The rearranged chain carries TRBV18 and TRBJ1-2; a weak D assignment points to TRBD1 (5 bases agree). This sequence originates from an adult in good health. This specimen was peripheral blood, taken on day 0 of AZD1222 vaccination. The sequenced DNA is TGTGCCAGCTCACCGGCGGGACCTACAACCTTTGGCTACACCTTC. It translates as CASSPAGPTTFGYTF.